The 20 T cell receptor beta chains given below trace back to one sample, sequenced in a study of blood T cells in healthy people across ages (dated by TCRdb to between 2015 and 2016). Receptor libraries were prepared by 5' RACE. These reads were obtained on an Illumina HiSeq 2500. A second PCR of roughly 6 to 11 cycles was performed with a sample-barcoded 5' primer and a J-beta primer mix. In-frame beta chains were kept once TCRdb had trimmed the public reads at Q25 with fastp and called clones with MiXCR. One record per CDR3 amino acid sequence lists the most common genes and DNA. Across this sample there are about 640,000 distinct CDR3 sequences, with around 38% seen only once. 30% of the sample rests with the top ten. The material sequenced was blood. These receptors were taken from a man older than 75 in good health.

In its sample, this clonotype was seen a few times. The chain recombines TRBV6-5 with TRBJ2-4; TRBD2 might be the D (6 bases). The J call is doubtful: the DNA matches TRBJ2-5 better. CDR3 length: 13 amino acids. Germline lookup yields CDR1 MNHEY and CDR2 SVGAGI. Written as DNA, the CDR3 is TGTGCCAGCAGTTACTCGAGCGGGGAGACCCAGTACTTC. Translation gives CASSYSSGETQYF.

CDR3 region: CASSAGDRLLNIQYF. For the CDR3, the DNA is TGTGCCAGCAGCGCTGGGGACCGTCTTTTAAACATTCAGTACTTC. V gene TRBV9 combines with J gene TRBJ2-4; D could derive from TRBD1 or TRBD2 (5 bases each). Trimming left V 3 bases short and J 6 bases short, with 16 bases between. From germline, CDR1 is SGDLS and CDR2 YYNGEE. The CDR3 contains 15 residues.

The sample holds many counts of this clonotype. The rearrangement joins TRBV7-2 to TRBJ2-7; 9 nucleotides agree with TRBD2. The CDR3 is 15 residues long. The V segment lost 5 bases and the J segment 4 bases; nucleotides outside the gene matches: 9. Germline-derived CDR1 and CDR2 are SGHTA and FQGNSA. In DNA form, the CDR3 reads TGTGCCAGCAGCCCCCGGCCAGCGGGAGGATACGAGCAGTACTTC. Its protein is CASSPRPAGGYEQYF.

This clonotype was counted many times. The chain employs TRBV29-1 and TRBJ2-1; 10 nucleotides align to TRBD1. After removal of 7 bases from V and 8 bases from J, the junction contained 8 bases not matched to a gene. The germline V gene encodes CDR1 SQVTM and CDR2 ANQGSEA. The CDR3 contains 13 residues. The CDR3 DNA follows: TGCAGCGCGGTGACAGGGGGCTGGCATGAGCAGTTCTTC. It is translated as CSAVTGGWHEQFF.

The chain is built from TRBV25-1 and TRBJ1-5; 8 bases match TRBD1. This CDR3 region has 14 residues. Trimming cost V 6 bases and J 3 bases; bases outside gene matches: 4. Germline CDR1 MGHDK, CDR2 SYGVNS. The CDR3: CASRGQGINQPQHF. Here the CDR3 DNA reads TGTGCCAGCAGAGGACAGGGAATCAATCAGCCCCAGCATTTT.

This clonotype appeared many times. J is TRBJ2-5 and V is TRBV7-2, with 7 bases identical to TRBD2. CDR3 length: 14 residues. The V segment lost 5 bases and the J segment 5 bases; nucleotides outside the gene matches: 8. Germline loops: CDR1 SGHTA, CDR2 FQGNSA. DNA for the CDR3: TGTGCCAGCAGCCCAGGACTAGAAAGGGAGACCCAGTACTTC. Amino acid sequence: CASSPGLERETQYF.

V is TRBV18 and J is TRBJ2-1; 13 nucleotides match TRBD2. This CDR3 has 17 residues. V was pared by 3 bases and J by 2 bases, with 4 bases of the junction left unmatched. From germline, CDR1 is KGHSH and CDR2 LQKENI. CDR3 sequence reads: CASSPITSGGAYNEQFF. The CDR3 DNA sequence: TGTGCCAGCTCACCCATCACTAGCGGGGGGGCCTACAATGAGCAGTTCTTC.

The V gene is TRBV7-2, the J gene TRBJ2-5; 12 nucleotides agree with TRBD2. After removal of 1 base from V and 11 bases from J, the junction contained 14 bases not matched to a gene. The CDR3 is made up of 17 amino acids. Germline V gene data show CDR1 as SGHTA and CDR2 as FQGNSA. The CDR3 sequence is CASSLVLAGGSRNEQYF. The DNA for the CDR3 is TGTGCCAGCAGCTTAGTTCTAGCGGGAGGGAGTAGGAATGAGCAGTACTTC.

This chain joins TRBV19 and TRBJ1-5, with D perhaps matching TRBD1 (5 bases). This CDR3 is built from 14 residues. With 0 bases removed from V and 4 bases from J, the gap between germline ends came to 7 bases. Germline V gene data show CDR1 as LNHDA and CDR2 as SQIVND (reference sequence). The chain's CDR3 is CASSIDGGNQPQHF. The CDR3 DNA reads TGTGCCAGTAGTATAGACGGGGGGAATCAGCCCCAGCATTTT.

The rearrangement joins TRBV18 to TRBJ2-3; tentatively, D is TRBD2 (5 bases). Germline lookup yields CDR1 KGHSH and CDR2 LQKENI. The length of the CDR3 is 17 residues. V lost 3 bases and J lost 3, with 19 bases in between. The CDR3: CASSPDSLAAGTDTQYF. The CDR3 DNA reads TGTGCCAGCTCACCCGATTCGCTAGCTGCGGGTACAGATACGCAGTATTTT.

This clonotype has more than one count but fewer than ten. CDR3 nucleotide sequence: TGTGCCAGCAGTCTACAGGGGGCCATAGATACGCAGTATTTT. Its translation: CASSLQGAIDTQYF. This chain uses TRBV6-2 or TRBV6-3 with TRBJ2-3; 9 nucleotides line up with TRBD1. The CDR3 runs 14 residues. V was pared by 5 bases and J by 5 bases, with 5 bases of the junction left unmatched. Germline assignment: CDR1 MNHEY and CDR2 SVGEGT.

Only a few counts were recorded for this clonotype. This sequence joins TRBV29-1 and TRBJ2-7; D remains unclear. Trimming took 0 bases from V and 5 from J, leaving 11 bases between them. The V gene's germline CDR1 is SQVTM and CDR2 ANQGSEA. The CDR3 consists of 13 residues. This CDR3 reads CSVEDPNLNEQYF. The CDR3 nucleotides are TGCAGCGTTGAAGACCCCAACCTCAACGAGCAGTACTTC.

The chain carries TRBV4-1 and TRBJ2-4; TRBD1 matches at 7 bases. This CDR3 spans 16 amino acids. The V gene's germline CDR1 is MGHRA and CDR2 YSYEKL. The V and J ends lost 1 base and 1 base, in that order; junction bases with no gene match: 4. The CDR3 DNA is TGCGCCAGCAGCCAAGGGGTGACAGGGGCCAAAAACATTCAGTACTTC. It codes for CASSQGVTGAKNIQYF.

This clonotype was detected many times. Germline is not matched at one junction end, which may reflect a read error. The chain recombines TRBV6-4 with TRBJ1-1, with 9 bases matching TRBD1. The CDR3 extends over 14 amino acids. Per the germline V gene, CDR1 is MRHNA and CDR2 is SNTAGT. The CDR3 sequence: CASRGTGRNAEAFF. CDR3 DNA sequence: TGTGCCAGCAGGGGGACAGGGAGGAACGCTGAAGCTTTCTTT.

As for this clonotype: Just one base apart from a much larger clone, this may be a read error. V is TRBV20-1 and J is TRBJ2-7, with 7 bases matching TRBD2. The V segment lost 2 bases and the J segment 7 bases; nucleotides outside the gene matches: 23. The germline V gene encodes CDR1 DFQATT and CDR2 SNEGSKA (reference sequence). The CDR3 spans 18 residues. For the CDR3, the DNA is TGCAGTGCTAGAAGACAAGCCCCCGCGGGAGCGGAGTATCGGGAGCAGTACTTC. Translating it yields CSARRQAPAGAEYREQYF.

V usage is TRBV6-1 and J usage is TRBJ2-3, with D possibly matching TRBD1 (6 bases). The CDR3 covers 15 residues. Germline assignment: CDR1 MNHNS and CDR2 SASEGT. V shed 2 bases and J shed 1 base, with 10 bases lying between them. CDR3 in amino acids: CASSESAGGTDTQYF. In nucleotides, the CDR3 is TGTGCCAGCAGTGAATCTGCAGGGGGCACAGATACGCAGTATTTT.

In this sample, this clonotype turned up a few times. J is TRBJ2-5 and V is TRBV10-3, with TRBD1 matching 7 bases. Germline CDR1 and CDR2: ENHRY and SYGVKD. Unmatched junction bases numbered 4, after V lost 4 bases and J lost 2 bases. CDR3 length: 14 residues. The CDR3 DNA follows: TGTGCCATCAGTGGGGGACAGTCACAAGAGACCCAGTACTTC. Residues: CAISGGQSQETQYF.

There are a few counts of this clonotype. Here the CDR3 reads CASSSEIRQYGYTF. CDR3 coding DNA: TGTGCCAGCAGTTCAGAGATTCGACAATATGGCTACACCTTC. The chain has TRBV6-6 and TRBJ1-2, with no clear D. The CDR3 loop spans 14 amino acids. Germline CDR1 and CDR2: MNHNY and SVGAGI (reference sequence). Trimming took 4 bases from V and 5 from J, leaving 14 bases between them.

This clonotype was seen ten or more times. The chain uses TRBV20-1 and TRBJ2-3; 7 nucleotides align to TRBD1. Germline lookup yields CDR1 DFQATT and CDR2 SNEGSKA (reference sequence). The trim removed 4 bases at V and 2 bases at J, leaving 9 bases unmatched. CDR3 length equals 15 residues. The DNA for the CDR3 is TGCAGTGCTACGACAGGGTTAGGAGTCACAGATACGCAGTATTTT. Its protein is CSATTGLGVTDTQYF.

The chain has TRBV6-5 and TRBJ1-2; D ambiguous. From germline, CDR1 is MNHEY and CDR2 SVGAGI. This CDR3 is 12 amino acids long. Trimming cost V 8 bases and J 8 bases, with 15 bases left between them. The CDR3, as DNA: TGTGCCAGCGATGCCCTGGATTCGGGCTACACCTTC. This translates into CASDALDSGYTF.